Detailed here is one TCR beta chain. In its sample, this clonotype was seen a few times. Its binding antigen is unknown. No much larger clone exists at a distance of one base, and base qualities are not known. The data stem from a study of beta chain bispecific antibodies for T cell cancers (dated by TCRdb to the early 2020s). For the wider study: Healthy donor T cells were cocultured with T cell leukemia lines and bispecific antibodies, and TRBV sequencing of the surviving cells was then used to measure how much each TRBV family was depleted. Jurkat cells expressed surface TRBV12 (TRBV12-3), and HPB-ALL cells expressed surface TRBV5-5.

The research as a whole found: Every sequenced sample was a mix of normal T cells and leukemia cell line cells, and most of the targeted TRBV signal originated from the leukemia cells instead of the normal T cells. Cross-reactivity of the anti-TRBV5-5 antibody with TRBV5-6 was attributed to high sequence similarity between the two genes.

Unique molecular identifier barcodes were incorporated into the libraries and were used for clonotype quantification. Qiagen AllPrep DNA/RNA Micro kits were used to isolate total RNA, and an Agilent TapeStation was used to check RNA quality. TCR beta libraries were constructed by 5' RACE, in which cDNA synthesis was followed by two PCR steps with TCR beta constant-region gene-specific primers. An Illumina MiSeq platform was used to sequence the TCR beta libraries. As for the original processing: Reads were processed with MIGEC, MiXCR and VDJtools. The frequency of each clonotype was calculated as the fraction of all unique molecular identifiers in the sample that belonged to that clonotype. Nonfunctional TRBV genes listed as pseudogenes or open reading frames in IMGT, such as TRBV1, TRBV12-1 and TRBV21, were excluded. The public reads were reprocessed in TCRdb via fastp at Q25 and MiXCR, keeping in-frame beta chains. Merged by CDR3 protein, the rows form single entries marked with the most common genes and DNA. TCRdb, not the original authors, processed these V and J calls. This sample comprises approximately 15,000 distinct CDR3 sequences, less than 2.5% of them detected only once. The ten largest make up about 7.1% of the sample.

Between the V and J ends, shortened by 10 bases and 14 bases respectively, the junction contains 27 bases. Taken from cysteine to phenylalanine, the CDR3 has 15 residues. Only the CDR3 portion is preserved as DNA: 45 bases, with reading frame beginning at the first base. Based on the germline V gene, the CDR1 and CDR2 sequences are MDHEN and SYDVKM. T cells were expanded from blood mononuclear cells for approximately three days with either the anti-CD3 antibody OKT3 or CD3/CD28 Dynabeads. The expanded T cells were grown in RPMI 1640 containing roughly 10% fetal bovine serum, recombinant human IL-2 (100 IU/ml) and IL-7 (around 5 ng/ml). Each coculture contained about 50,000 normal T cells, about 50,000 target cells and bispecific antibody in 80 to 100 ul and was incubated for about 15 hours at 37 degrees C. Every bispecific antibody was made of two single-chain variable fragments, expressed in a single-chain diabody format carrying a His tag. The effector T cells were obtained from healthy human donors, with peripheral blood mononuclear cells isolated from leukapheresis samples by Ficoll density gradient centrifugation.

The sequence came from a human donor in good health. Some clones in this sample may be carry-over from other donors' samples. Sample: healthy donor T cells cultured with leukemia cells. The chain is made from TRBV28 and TRBJ1-6; no D gene can be assigned with confidence. The DNA is as follows: TGTGCCATCTCGCCCGGTCCCGGAGATGCTAAGTCCCTCCACTTT. This encodes CAISPGPGDAKSLHF.